The rows below give T cell receptor beta chains drawn from one sample of a study of cytotoxic CD8 clonotypes in ibrutinib-treated CLL. TCRdb's copy holds only in-frame clones and misses some; the assay was immunoSEQ multiplex PCR. This sample has over 45,000 clones, with approximately 60% found just once. The sample was PBMCs, taken after 24 months of ibrutinib treatment. The receptor set was obtained from a human donor with chronic lymphocytic leukemia. Both conserved end residues are part of each CDR3. Fields, in order: clone size, D gene, V gene, J gene, CDR3 DNA, CDR3 protein. D genes are given only for firm matches. Where a row states a size, it is once, few, many or the class of an expanded clone; other rows omit it.

>.|.|TRBV5-5|TRBJ2-3
TGTGCCAGCAGTCCGGGCCCTAGGGTAGCAGATACGCAGTATTTT
CASSPGPRVADTQYF
>few|.|TRBV29-1|TRBJ2-7
TGCAGCGTTGAGGTGCCAGGGCATCGCTACGAGCAGTACTTC
CSVEVPGHRYEQYF
>.|.|TRBV5-4|TRBJ2-1
TGTGCCAGCAGCCCATCCGGGCTCCCGGAGTTCTTC
CASSPSGLPEFF
>.|.|TRBV9|TRBJ1-5
TGTGCCAGCAGCTCAGGACAGTCGAATCAGCCCCAGCATTTT
CASSSGQSNQPQHF
>many|TRBD1|TRBV10-2|TRBJ2-5
TGCGCCAGCGGGGCCGGGACAGGGGGAGAGACCCAGTACTTC
CASGAGTGGETQYF
>.|TRBD2|TRBV9|TRBJ2-2
TGTGCCAGCAGCGTAACACTAGCGGAGAACACCGGGGAGCTGTTTTTT
CASSVTLAENTGELFF
>few|.|TRBV15|TRBJ2-3
TGTGCCACCAGCAGAGATTTGGGTTTGGGGAATACGCAGTATTTT
CATSRDLGLGNTQYF
>.|TRBD1|TRBV6-5|TRBJ1-2
TGTGCCAGCAGTTGGACAGGGAATGGCTACACCTTC
CASSWTGNGYTF
>.|.|TRBV15|TRBJ2-7
TGTGCCACCAGCAGACGTCGCGGCTCCTACGAGCAGTACTTC
CATSRRRGSYEQYF
>many|.|TRBV28|TRBJ1-1
TGTGCCAGCAGTTTCCCGGACAATTTCGCTGAAGCTTTCTTT
CASSFPDNFAEAFF
>.|.|TRBV4-2|TRBJ1-5
TGTGCCAGCAGCCAAGTGGGGGTGCTGGCTCAGCCCCAGCATTTT
CASSQVGVLAQPQHF
>.|TRBD2|TRBV15|TRBJ2-7
TGTGCCACCAGCACCCCACTAGCGGACGAGCAGTACTTC
CATSTPLADEQYF
>.|TRBD1|TRBV5-8|TRBJ1-2
TGTGCCAGCAGCTTGGGGGACAGGGACAGCTATGGCTACACCTTC
CASSLGDRDSYGYTF
>.|.|TRBV4-1|TRBJ2-7
TGCGCCAGCAGCCAACCAACCTCCTTGGGTGTGCAGTACTTC
CASSQPTSLGVQYF
>.|TRBD2|TRBV9|TRBJ2-7
TGTGCCAGCAGAGCAGCTAGCGGGAGACACGACGAGCAGTACTTC
CASRAASGRHDEQYF
>many|.|TRBV19|TRBJ1-2
TGTGCCAGTAGTATAGCGAACTTTCGGGCTAATTATGGCTACACCTTC
CASSIANFRANYGYTF
>.|.|TRBV5-6|TRBJ1-3
TGTGCCAGCAGCACGGGACTCAGGGTAGGGTCCGGAAACACCATATATTTT
CASSTGLRVGSGNTIYF
>many|.|TRBV29-1|TRBJ1-2
TGCAGCGTTGATTCAGGGAACTATGGCTACACCTTC
CSVDSGNYGYTF
>few|TRBD2|TRBV4-1|TRBJ2-7
TGCGCCAGCAGCCAAGGAGGAAAACTAGCGGGAGGGCCAGGGCAGTACTTC
CASSQGGKLAGGPGQYF
>once|TRBD1|TRBV5-1|TRBJ2-5
TGCGCCAGCAGCTGGGGACAGGGGCCCCAGGAGACCCAGTACTTC
CASSWGQGPQETQYF
>.|.|TRBV14|TRBJ1-1
TGTGCCAGCAGCGACGGACTTTTTATAGGGAACACTGAAGCTTTCTTT
CASSDGLFIGNTEAFF
>.|.|TRBV6-5|TRBJ2-7
TGTGCCAGCAGTGTTACGGCCGGGCAGTACTTC
CASSVTAGQYF
>.|.|TRBV5-1|TRBJ2-1
TGCGCCAGCAGCTTTACCCCATCGGATGAGCAGTTCTTC
CASSFTPSDEQFF
>.|TRBD1|TRBV25-1|TRBJ1-1
TGTGCCAGCAGTGAATATGGGGGACAGGGGGGCACTGAAGCTTTCTTT
CASSEYGGQGGTEAFF
>many|.|TRBV4-1|TRBJ1-1
TGCGCCAGCAGCCCCCCAGGGAGGAGGAACACTGAAGCTTTCTTT
CASSPPGRRNTEAFF
>few|TRBD2|TRBV27|TRBJ2-1
TGTGCCAGCAGTTTAGCGCCGGGACTAGCGGGCGATGAGCAGTTCTTC
CASSLAPGLAGDEQFF
>.|.|TRBV28|TRBJ1-2
TGTGCCAGTAGACCGCGACCGAGTAGGCCTAACTATGGCTACACCTTC
CASRPRPSRPNYGYTF
>.|.|TRBV27|TRBJ2-1
TGTGCCAGCAGTTTATCGCCGCAGGGGCGCTCCTACAATGAGCAGTTCTTC
CASSLSPQGRSYNEQFF
>.|.|TRBV27|TRBJ2-1
TGTGCCAGCAGTTTTCTGGGTAACAATGAGCAGTTCTTC
CASSFLGNNEQFF